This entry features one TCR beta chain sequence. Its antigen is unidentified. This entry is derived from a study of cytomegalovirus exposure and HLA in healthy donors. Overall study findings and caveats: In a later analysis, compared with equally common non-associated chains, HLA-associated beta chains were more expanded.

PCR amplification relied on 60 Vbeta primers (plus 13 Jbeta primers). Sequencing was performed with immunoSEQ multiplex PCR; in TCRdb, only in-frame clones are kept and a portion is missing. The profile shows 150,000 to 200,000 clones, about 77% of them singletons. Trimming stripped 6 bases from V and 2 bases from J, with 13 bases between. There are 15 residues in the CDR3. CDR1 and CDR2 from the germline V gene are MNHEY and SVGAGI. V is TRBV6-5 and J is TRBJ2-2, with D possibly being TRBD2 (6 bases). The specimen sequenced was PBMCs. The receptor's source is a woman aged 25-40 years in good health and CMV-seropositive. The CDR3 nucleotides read TGTGCCAGCAGGCGGGACGGAAGAAACACCGGGGAGCTGTTTTTT. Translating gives CASRRDGRNTGELFF.